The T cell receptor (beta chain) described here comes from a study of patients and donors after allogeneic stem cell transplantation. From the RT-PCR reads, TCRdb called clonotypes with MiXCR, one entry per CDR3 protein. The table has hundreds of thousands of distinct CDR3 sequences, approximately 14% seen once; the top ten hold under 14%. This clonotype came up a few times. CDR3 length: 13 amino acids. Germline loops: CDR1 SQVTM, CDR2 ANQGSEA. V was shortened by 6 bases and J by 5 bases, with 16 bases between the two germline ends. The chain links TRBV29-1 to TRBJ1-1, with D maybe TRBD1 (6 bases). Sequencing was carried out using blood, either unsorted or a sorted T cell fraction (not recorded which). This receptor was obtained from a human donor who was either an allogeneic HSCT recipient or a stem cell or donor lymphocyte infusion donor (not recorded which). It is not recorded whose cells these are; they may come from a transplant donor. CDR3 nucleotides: TGCAGCGTGACCGGGAAGGGGGGGACTGAAGCTTTCTTT. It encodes CSVTGKGGTEAFF.